The rows below give T cell receptor beta chains drawn from one sample of a study of blood T cell repertoires in COVID-19. Produced via immunoSEQ multiplex PCR; TCRdb's table is partial and in-frame only. The sample has 20,000 to 25,000 clones; 89% are singletons. Sequenced: peripheral blood. The receptor source for this set is a human donor in a cohort sampled during active COVID-19. The conserved cysteine and the conserved F or W are not part of the CDR3 here. A D gene is named only where the DNA matches it firmly. A clone size is listed for some rows: how often the clone was seen (once, few, many), or a class if it is expanded.

v_call: TRBV5-5
clone_size: -
d_call: -
j_call: TRBJ1-2
cdr3_aa: ASSLPGYEGYT

v_call: TRBV11-2
clone_size: -
d_call: -
j_call: TRBJ1-1
cdr3_aa: ASSLGGQGEAF

v_call: TRBV2
clone_size: -
d_call: -
j_call: TRBJ1-5
cdr3_aa: ASREGDGLNQPQH

v_call: TRBV5-1
clone_size: once
d_call: -
j_call: TRBJ1-2
cdr3_aa: ASSSIGQSPYGYT

v_call: TRBV18
clone_size: -
d_call: -
j_call: TRBJ2-7
cdr3_aa: ASSQSTVTYEQY

v_call: TRBV27
clone_size: -
d_call: TRBD2
j_call: TRBJ2-1
cdr3_aa: ASRQGLAAGRDEQF

v_call: TRBV13
clone_size: few
d_call: TRBD1
j_call: TRBJ2-7
cdr3_aa: ASSQGQGLVEQY

v_call: TRBV30
clone_size: -
d_call: -
j_call: TRBJ2-2
cdr3_aa: AWSAKELF

v_call: TRBV19
clone_size: -
d_call: TRBD2
j_call: TRBJ2-5
cdr3_aa: ASSKASGSGETQY

v_call: TRBV11-3
clone_size: few
d_call: -
j_call: TRBJ2-7
cdr3_aa: ASRKERRSYEQY

v_call: TRBV6-6
clone_size: few
d_call: -
j_call: TRBJ1-1
cdr3_aa: ASRTAGDTEAF

v_call: TRBV4-1
clone_size: -
d_call: -
j_call: TRBJ1-3
cdr3_aa: ASSQELAGMNRNTIY

v_call: TRBV14
clone_size: -
d_call: TRBD2
j_call: TRBJ2-3
cdr3_aa: ASSQSVLAGGPSTDTQY

v_call: TRBV7-3
clone_size: once
d_call: TRBD2
j_call: TRBJ2-3
cdr3_aa: ASSLSGGRADTQY

v_call: TRBV19
clone_size: -
d_call: -
j_call: TRBJ1-6
cdr3_aa: ASSIQGGDSPLH

v_call: TRBV7-2
clone_size: -
d_call: -
j_call: TRBJ2-7
cdr3_aa: ASSVGTGTFYEQY

v_call: TRBV5-4
clone_size: -
d_call: -
j_call: TRBJ2-1
cdr3_aa: ASSLTVSSYNEQF

v_call: TRBV24-1
clone_size: -
d_call: TRBD1
j_call: TRBJ1-5
cdr3_aa: ATSDARQGGQPQH

v_call: TRBV2
clone_size: -
d_call: -
j_call: TRBJ1-1
cdr3_aa: ASSEYFGNTEAF

v_call: TRBV7-8
clone_size: once
d_call: -
j_call: TRBJ2-3
cdr3_aa: APRSGGESTDTQY

v_call: TRBV5-1
clone_size: -
d_call: -
j_call: TRBJ2-7
cdr3_aa: ASFNRYYEQY

v_call: TRBV9
clone_size: -
d_call: TRBD1
j_call: TRBJ1-6
cdr3_aa: ASSPTGGIPYNSPLH

v_call: TRBV5-4
clone_size: -
d_call: TRBD1
j_call: TRBJ1-2
cdr3_aa: ASSRTGGGYGYT

v_call: TRBV6-5
clone_size: -
d_call: -
j_call: TRBJ1-1
cdr3_aa: ASSSKAGADTEAF

v_call: TRBV6-5
clone_size: -
d_call: -
j_call: TRBJ2-1
cdr3_aa: ASSPTASGWNEQF

v_call: TRBV7-7
clone_size: -
d_call: TRBD2
j_call: TRBJ2-5
cdr3_aa: ASSKRLAGVETQY

v_call: TRBV7-2
clone_size: -
d_call: TRBD2
j_call: TRBJ2-2
cdr3_aa: ASSVGLAGGSFYTGELF

v_call: TRBV5-4
clone_size: -
d_call: TRBD2
j_call: TRBJ2-3
cdr3_aa: ASSLSGRPGDTQY

v_call: TRBV5-1
clone_size: -
d_call: TRBD1
j_call: TRBJ1-5
cdr3_aa: ASSLAGTGDQPQH

v_call: TRBV19
clone_size: -
d_call: -
j_call: TRBJ1-2
cdr3_aa: ASSGDIRHKLGYGYT

v_call: TRBV3-1/TRBV3-2
clone_size: once
d_call: -
j_call: TRBJ2-1
cdr3_aa: ASSQFLAGSEQF

v_call: TRBV4-1
clone_size: -
d_call: -
j_call: TRBJ2-5
cdr3_aa: ASSQGAGLPYQETQY

v_call: TRBV6-5
clone_size: few
d_call: TRBD1
j_call: TRBJ1-5
cdr3_aa: ASNEGGRGNQPQH

v_call: TRBV10-3
clone_size: -
d_call: -
j_call: TRBJ2-6
cdr3_aa: AISESSGYTSGANVLT

v_call: TRBV3-1/TRBV3-2
clone_size: -
d_call: -
j_call: TRBJ2-1
cdr3_aa: ASSQDLNEQF

v_call: TRBV2
clone_size: -
d_call: -
j_call: TRBJ2-5
cdr3_aa: ASSIKREGTQY

v_call: TRBV7-7
clone_size: -
d_call: TRBD2
j_call: TRBJ2-1
cdr3_aa: ASSSGLAVHNEQF

v_call: TRBV28
clone_size: -
d_call: -
j_call: TRBJ2-7
cdr3_aa: ASSFGRGGGYEQY

v_call: TRBV28
clone_size: -
d_call: -
j_call: TRBJ2-1
cdr3_aa: ASSATRPNEQF

v_call: TRBV4-1
clone_size: -
d_call: -
j_call: TRBJ2-7
cdr3_aa: ASSQDGDRTPAYEQY

v_call: TRBV10-3
clone_size: -
d_call: -
j_call: TRBJ1-1
cdr3_aa: AISEAQRVGGTEAF

v_call: TRBV6-4
clone_size: -
d_call: -
j_call: TRBJ1-5
cdr3_aa: ASLTAGCNQPQH

v_call: TRBV28
clone_size: -
d_call: -
j_call: TRBJ1-2
cdr3_aa: ASSGVGAANYGYT

v_call: TRBV7-2
clone_size: -
d_call: -
j_call: TRBJ2-4
cdr3_aa: ASSLAPGQNIQY

v_call: TRBV28
clone_size: -
d_call: -
j_call: TRBJ2-2
cdr3_aa: ASSQGMNTGELF

v_call: TRBV2
clone_size: few
d_call: TRBD2
j_call: TRBJ2-1
cdr3_aa: ASNLASGNYNEQF

v_call: TRBV28
clone_size: -
d_call: -
j_call: TRBJ1-2
cdr3_aa: ASNPSGRYYGYT